In its sample, the clone carrying this T cell receptor beta chain was seen a few times. These data are taken from a study of T cells in Graves' hyperthyroidism and ophthalmopathy. TCR beta CDR3 regions were amplified from RNA transcripts. The TCR CDR3 was amplified in a first-round RT-PCR using the HTBI primer set. TCRdb ran MiXCR on the multiplex PCR reads and lists one entry per CDR3 protein. Of 650,000 to 850,000 distinct CDR3 sequences in the sample, approximately 19% were seen once. The receptor was isolated from a woman between 45 and 60 years old with Graves' hyperthyroidism that later progressed to Graves' ophthalmopathy. Sequences were obtained from blood.

CDR3 coding DNA: TGTGCCAGCAGCTTAAGTGGTCGGTTCTACGAGCAGTACTTC. This encodes CASSLSGRFYEQYF. The rearrangement uses TRBV7-3 and TRBJ2-7; no firm D call. Trimming cost V 1 base and J 3 bases, with 10 bases left between them. Germline V lookup: CDR1 SGHTA, CDR2 FQGTGA. The CDR3 totals 14 residues.